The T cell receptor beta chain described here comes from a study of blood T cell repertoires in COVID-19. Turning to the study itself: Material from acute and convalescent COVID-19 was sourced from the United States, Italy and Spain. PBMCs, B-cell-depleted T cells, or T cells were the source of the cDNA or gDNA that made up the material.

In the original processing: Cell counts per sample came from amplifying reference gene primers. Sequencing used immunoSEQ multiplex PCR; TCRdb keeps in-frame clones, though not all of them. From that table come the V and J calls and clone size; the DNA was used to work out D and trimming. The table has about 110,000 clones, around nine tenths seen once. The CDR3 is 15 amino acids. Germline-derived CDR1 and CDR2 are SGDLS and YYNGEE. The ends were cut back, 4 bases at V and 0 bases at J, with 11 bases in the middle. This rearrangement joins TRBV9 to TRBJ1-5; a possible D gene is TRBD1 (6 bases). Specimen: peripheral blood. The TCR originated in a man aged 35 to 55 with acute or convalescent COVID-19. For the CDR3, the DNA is TGTGCCAGCAGCACCCAGGGGTATAGCAATCAGCCCCAGCATTTT. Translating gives CASSTQGYSNQPQHF.